Presented here are 18 T cell receptor beta chains from one specimen sequenced in a study of identical twins. Each CDR3 protein is one row after TCRdb ran MiXCR on the 5' RACE reads. Of just under 550,000 distinct CDR3 sequences in the sample, approximately 14% were seen once. The sample also formed part of further work on yellow fever vaccine responses in identical twins.

Sample: CD4+ T cells sorted from blood. The origin of the receptors is a woman aged 18-30 years in good health.

The sample holds a few counts of this clonotype. The chain carries TRBV3-1 and TRBJ2-3, with D hard to call. Per germline, CDR1 LGHDT and CDR2 YNNKEL (reference sequence). The CDR3 covers 12 residues. V was clipped by 4 bases and J by 6 bases, with 8 bases between them. The CDR3 region is CASSLHMDTQYF. CDR3 in DNA: TGTGCCAGCAGCCTTCATATGGATACGCAGTATTTT.

This clonotype was seen a few times. The CDR3 sequence is CASNLRRGGVTYEQYF. The CDR3 nucleotides are TGTGCCAGCAACCTCAGGAGGGGAGGAGTCACCTACGAGCAGTACTTC. The rearrangement uses TRBV7-2 and TRBJ2-7; tentative D call: TRBD2 (6 bases). CDR3 length: 16 residues. Trimming left V 7 bases short and J 2 bases short, with 21 bases between. Germline loops: CDR1 SGHTA, CDR2 FQGNSA.

This clonotype was seen only a few times. The chain has TRBV20-1 and TRBJ2-5; D may correspond to TRBD1 or TRBD2 (6 bases each). Germline V gene lookup returns CDR1 DFQATT and CDR2 SNEGSKA (reference sequence). Between the trimmed V and J ends, which lost 5 bases and 4 bases, there was a span of 17 bases. The CDR3 length is 14 residues. CDR3 DNA: TGCAGTGCTGGGGGGCGGGCGGGAAGAGAGACCCAGTACTTC. Its translation is CSAGGRAGRETQYF.

The sample holds a few counts of this clonotype. J is TRBJ2-3 and V is TRBV20-1; D possibly corresponds to TRBD2 (6 bases). Trimming removed 2 bases at V and 0 bases at J, with 15 bases between. Germline assignment: CDR1 DFQATT and CDR2 SNEGSKA (reference sequence). This CDR3 spans 16 amino acids. The CDR3 DNA reads TGCAGTGCTAGACAGTGGGACTTCGCTAGCACAGATACGCAGTATTTT. This translates into CSARQWDFASTDTQYF.

The chain is built from TRBV24-1 and TRBJ2-1; D ambiguous. The germline CDR1 and CDR2 sequences are KGHDR and SFDVKD. V lost 5 bases and J 8 bases, leaving 18 bases between the germline ends. The CDR3 covers 15 residues. The DNA of the CDR3 is TGTGCCACCAGTGGGGTACCCAACCCAGGCGATGAGCAGTTCTTC. This translates into CATSGVPNPGDEQFF.

The V gene is TRBV5-6, the J gene TRBJ2-3; TRBD2 might be the D (5 bases). In germline, CDR1 is SGHDT, CDR2 YYEEEE. Trimming shortened V by 2 bases and J by 4 bases, and 11 bases separated the two germline ends. This CDR3 is 14 amino acids long. The CDR3 bases are TGTGCCAGCAGCTTCGGGAAGGGCGCAGATACGCAGTATTTT. It translates to CASSFGKGADTQYF.

The table lists this clonotype with a few counts. V is TRBV28 and J is TRBJ2-2, with D possibly matching TRBD2 (6 bases). The germline V and J ends were trimmed by 5 bases and 4 bases, with 17 bases remaining between them. Germline values: CDR1 MDHEN, CDR2 SYDVKM. The CDR3 runs to 16 residues. CDR3 protein: CASSPARPSVTGELFF. The CDR3 DNA sequence: TGTGCCAGCAGTCCCGCTCGCCCTAGCGTCACCGGGGAGCTGTTTTTT.

The chain has TRBV9 and TRBJ2-3; D call uncertain. The CDR3 is 16 residues long. V lost 4 bases and J lost 0, with 15 bases in between. CDR1 is SGDLS, CDR2 YYNGEE, per germline. CDR3 bases: TGTGCCAGCAGCCTCCCTCGGGCCGCTAGCACAGATACGCAGTATTTT. Translated, it gives CASSLPRAASTDTQYF.

The rearrangement joins TRBV6-1 to TRBJ2-5, with no clear D. V lost 4 bases, J lost 4 bases, and 13 bases lay in between. The CDR3 loop spans 14 amino acids. Germline values: CDR1 MNHNS, CDR2 SASEGT. Here the CDR3 DNA reads TGTGCCAGCAGTGTTGGCGTCATGGGAGAGACCCAGTACTTC. Amino acids: CASSVGVMGETQYF.

The table lists this clonotype with a few counts. This sequence joins TRBV20-1 and TRBJ2-2; D call uncertain. The CDR3 is made up of 15 amino acids. V was clipped by 2 bases and J by 3 bases, with 13 bases between them. Germline V gene data show CDR1 as DFQATT and CDR2 as SNEGSKA (reference sequence). The CDR3 DNA reads as TGCAGTGCTAGATCCGGGTCAAGGGACACCGGGGAGCTGTTTTTT. Protein product: CSARSGSRDTGELFF.

This chain joins TRBV19 and TRBJ2-6; 11 bases map to TRBD2. Germline CDR1 LNHDA, CDR2 SQIVND (reference sequence). V lost 4 bases and J lost 3; bases outside the gene matches: 11. The CDR3 has 19 residues. CDR3 protein: CASSKLLAGDHFGANVLTF. Here the CDR3 DNA reads TGTGCCAGTAGTAAGCTACTAGCGGGAGATCACTTTGGGGCCAACGTCCTGACTTTC.

This clonotype was counted only a few times. The chain employs TRBV10-3 and TRBJ2-6, with 9 positions matching TRBD1. V dropped 3 bases and J dropped 15; count of bases not matched to a gene: 12. In germline, CDR1 is ENHRY, CDR2 SYGVKD. The CDR3 is made up of 15 amino acids. The CDR3 nucleotides read TGTGCCATCAGTGAATTGCCGGGACAGGGTGATGCCCTGACTTTC. It encodes CAISELPGQGDALTF.

This clonotype has just a few counts. The V gene is TRBV29-1, the J gene TRBJ2-6, with D perhaps given as TRBD1 or TRBD2 (6 bases each). The CDR3 totals 17 residues. CDR1 and CDR2 (germline): SQVTM, ANQGSEA. V was clipped by 6 bases and J by 1 base, with 19 bases between them. DNA of the CDR3: TGCAGCGTCGTGGGGGAAGGGGGGTCGTCTGGGGCCAACGTCCTGACTTTC. Translation: CSVVGEGGSSGANVLTF. The full variable domain, rest sourced from reference TRBV29-1 and TRBJ2-6, is SAVISQKPSRDICQRGTSLTIQCQVDSQVTMMFWYRQQPGQSLTLIATANQGSEATYESGFVIDKFPISRPNLTFSTLTVSNMSPEDSSIYLCSVVGEGGSSGANVLTFGAGSRLTVL.

In DNA, the CDR3 is TGTGCCAGCAGCTTGAATCTTAACCAGAACACTGAAGCTTTCTTT. It codes for CASSLNLNQNTEAFF. The chain combines TRBV5-6 with TRBJ1-1; D is undetermined. CDR1 and CDR2 from the germline V gene are SGHDT and YYEEEE. Trimming left V 1 base short and J 1 base short, with 11 bases between. The CDR3 runs to 15 residues. The full variable domain, rest sourced from reference TRBV5-6 and TRBJ1-1, is DAGVTQSPTHLIKTRGQQVTLRCSPKSGHDTVSWYQQALGQGPQFIFQYYEEEERQRGNFPDRFSGHQFPNYSSELNVNALLLGDSALYLCASSLNLNQNTEAFFGQGTRLTVV.

The chain is built from TRBV12-3 or TRBV12-4 and TRBJ2-3; D is undetermined. The ends were cut back, 6 bases at V and 3 bases at J, with 19 bases in the middle. The CDR3 consists of 16 residues. As DNA, the CDR3 is TGTGCCAGCAGCCGAGGCCGGGCTATTTTGACAGATACGCAGTATTTT. Its translation: CASSRGRAILTDTQYF.

The gene calls are TRBV6-1 and TRBJ2-1; maybe TRBD1 (6 bases). V was pared by 5 bases and J by 7 bases, with 12 bases between. Per germline, CDR1 MNHNS and CDR2 SASEGT. The CDR3 spans 13 residues. This chain's CDR3 is CASSRFQGNEQFF. The CDR3 nucleotides read TGTGCCAGCAGTAGATTCCAGGGGAATGAGCAGTTCTTC.

The chain employs TRBV3-1 and TRBJ2-3; tentative D call: TRBD2 (6 bases). The CDR3 loop spans 16 amino acids. V lost 0 bases and J lost 8, with 18 bases in between. Per the germline V gene, CDR1 is LGHDT and CDR2 is YNNKEL (reference sequence). CDR3 protein: CASSQDLEEGRRTQYF. CDR3 bases: TGTGCCAGCAGCCAAGATCTGGAGGAGGGGCGGCGTACGCAGTATTTT.

The J gene is TRBJ2-2, the V gene TRBV12-3 or TRBV12-4; D is uncertain. The CDR3 consists of 16 residues. Trimming cost V 3 bases and J 2 bases, with 13 bases left between them. The CDR3 DNA follows: TGTGCCAGCAGTTTGGAGCTCCAAATTAACACCGGGGAGCTGTTTTTT. Protein sequence: CASSLELQINTGELFF.